This T cell receptor beta chain was obtained from a study of blood T cell repertoires in COVID-19 (dated by TCRdb to 2018 to 2020). Context from the whole study: Samples covering the acute and convalescent phases of COVID-19 were provided by collaborators in the United States, Italy and Spain. Where available, HLA class I and class II types were obtained from metadata supplied by the sample provider rather than from assay-based typing. The repertoires were released in a freely available public database meant as a resource for research on the immune response to SARS-CoV-2. The samples were drawn from two sources: the first 160 participants of the ongoing ImmuneRACE study, and fewer than 1,500 subjects contributed by 6 global collaborators. A de-identified subject ID, COVID-19 status, age in years and sex were almost always included in the sample metadata. The material from the prospective study consisted of cDNA or gDNA derived from T cells, B-cell-depleted T cells, or PBMCs. Deeply sampled blood TCRbeta repertoires from subjects exposed to, actively infected with, or recovered from COVID-19 were included in the dataset.

Regarding this clone: There is no known antigen for this receptor. There are no base qualities to consult, and no much larger clone falls within one base.

The investigation overall reported the following: Clinical and demographic metadata were provided uncurated, with the amount varying by source and participant.

Each collaborating institution followed its own protocols to collect whole blood in K2EDTA tubes. For TCRbeta analysis, collaborator samples were shipped as frozen whole blood, as isolated PBMCs, or as DNA extracted from either sample type. TCRbeta CDR3 regions were amplified from genomic DNA using the immunoSEQ Assay, a bias-controlled multiplex PCR. The study's processing was this. Within the assay, amplification of reference gene primers was used to estimate how many nucleated cells each sample contained. To quantify the absolute abundance of each unique TCRbeta CDR3 rearrangement, sequence reads were collapsed and filtered. Productive Simpson clonality was computed per sample as the square root of Simpson's diversity index over productive rearrangements. Drawn from immuneACCESS, this table holds only the in-frame rearrangements with V and J called that TCRdb kept. Clones are partly lost; checked studies trace under half to an unresolved V gene and leave the rest unexplained. V and J calls and clone size are given by that table; D and trimming were obtained from the DNA. For this sample the table gives approximately 180,000 clones, of which 75% to 80% were detected only once. The top ten clones comprise roughly 28% of the sample.

V loses 6 bases, J loses 0 bases, and the germline ends lie 12 bases apart. CDR1 is given as SNHLY and CDR2 as FYNNEI, both from the germline V gene. The CDR3 has 14 amino acids, counting the end cysteine and phenylalanine. The only DNA kept is the CDR3, 42 bases in frame from the first base. This sequence was found in a woman in her 70s with acute or convalescent COVID-19. This sequence uses TRBV2 and TRBJ2-7; the D gene assignment is ambiguous. The specimen was peripheral blood. The DNA is TGTGCCAGCAGCGACTCTCAGATCTCCTACGAGCAGTACTTC. Translated, it reads CASSDSQISYEQYF.